This T cell receptor beta chain is from a study of long-term antiretroviral therapy in people with HIV. Study-level points and caveats: Whereas controls had wider CDR3 length ranges, HIV repertoires had narrower ones.

One or more pre-ART and two or more post-ART PBMC samples were available from each donor. This clone has just one count. Its antigen is as yet unknown. Runs used v3.0 of the immunoSEQ assay and were done at survey level. Sequenced by immunoSEQ multiplex PCR; TCRdb stores in-frame clones only, minus some. The table records 20,000 to 25,000 clones, roughly 88% of them present only once. V shed 11 bases and J 2 bases; nucleotides not matched to a gene: 4. In germline, CDR1 is SNHLY, CDR2 FYNNEI. CDR3 size: 12 residues. This receptor was identified in a man aged 60 to 69 with HIV. Sequencing was performed on unsorted PBMCs, taken 0.6 years after starting antiretroviral therapy. V gene TRBV2 combines with J gene TRBJ2-5; 8 positions agree with TRBD2. The CDR3 DNA reads TGTGCCTGGCGGGAGGATCAAGAGACCCAGTACTTC. Translation: CAWREDQETQYF.